The 28 T cell receptor beta chains given below trace back to one sample, sequenced in a study of OX40 agonist ivuxolimab in advanced cancers. The data were produced by immunoSEQ multiplex PCR, yet TCRdb's version contains in-frame clones alone and is incomplete. The top ten hold under 20% of the sample, which has roughly 53,000 clones, over 85% seen once. Material: CD4+ or CD8+ T cells sorted from blood, obtained in a trial of the OX40 agonist ivuxolimab. These TCRs come from an adult with an advanced solid tumor such as melanoma, head and neck, liver or kidney cancer.

The V and J genes are TRBV27 and TRBJ2-1; D is undetermined. In germline, CDR1 is MNHEY, CDR2 SMNVEV (reference sequence). The CDR3 extends over 13 amino acids. Trimming took 2 bases from V and 6 from J, leaving 8 bases between them. The CDR3 loop is CASSLVVSNEQFF. The CDR3, as DNA: TGTGCCAGCAGTTTAGTAGTATCCAATGAGCAGTTCTTC.

This chain uses TRBV7-3 with TRBJ2-1; TRBD2 matches 12 bases. CDR1 and CDR2 from the germline V gene are SGHTA and FQGTGA. Trimming at V came to 2 bases and at J to 6 bases, leaving 2 bases not matched to a gene. The CDR3 sequence is 15 residues long. The DNA of the CDR3 is TGTGCCAGCAGCTTACTAGCGGGAGGGAGCAATGAGCAGTTCTTC. It translates to CASSLLAGGSNEQFF.

The chain couples TRBV5-4 to TRBJ2-2, with D perhaps matching TRBD2 (5 bases). This CDR3 has 14 residues. V lost 1 base and J lost 7, with 11 bases in between. CDR1 and CDR2 from the germline V gene are SGHNT and YYREEE (reference sequence). CDR3 DNA sequence: TGTGCCAGCAGCTTGTACGGCGGGCGCGGGGAGCTGTTTTTT. Translating gives CASSLYGGRGELFF.

This rearrangement joins TRBV28 to TRBJ2-5; the D gene is possibly TRBD1 (5 bases). This CDR3 has 17 residues. The germline V gene encodes CDR1 MDHEN and CDR2 SYDVKM. Trimming cost V 3 bases and J 2 bases, with 19 bases left between them. CDR3: CASSFLFRAKEQETQYF. CDR3 bases: TGTGCCAGCAGTTTTTTGTTCAGGGCGAAGGAACAAGAGACCCAGTACTTC.

The chain carries TRBV6-5 and TRBJ2-7; no definite D call. CDR1 and CDR2 (germline): MNHEY, SVGAGI. This CDR3 is built from 16 residues. V lost 3 bases, J lost 2 bases, and 17 bases lay in between. The CDR3 DNA sequence: TGTGCCAGCAGTTATTACCCGGAAAAACGTGCCTACGAGCAGTACTTC. It encodes CASSYYPEKRAYEQYF.

The chain carries TRBV9 and TRBJ2-1; 10 bases are a match to TRBD2. V was clipped by 0 bases and J by 5 bases; unmatched bases: 11. Germline V CDR1 and CDR2: SGDLS, YYNGEE. The CDR3 covers 18 residues. The DNA for the CDR3 is TGTGCCAGCAGCGTAGATAGGTCTAGCGGGAGAAGCGACAATGAGCAGTTCTTC. This sequence encodes CASSVDRSSGRSDNEQFF.

This chain uses TRBV6-6 with TRBJ2-2; D unresolved. The germline CDR1 and CDR2 sequences are MNHNY and SVGAGI (reference sequence). Trimming took 5 bases from V and 1 from J, leaving 11 bases between them. This CDR3 region has 15 residues. CDR3 DNA: TGTGCCAGCAGTCCCACCCCGTTGAACACCGGGGAGCTGTTTTTT. It yields the protein CASSPTPLNTGELFF.

The J gene is TRBJ2-1, the V gene TRBV28, with a weak D call TRBD1 (5 bases). Germline V gives CDR1 MDHEN, CDR2 SYDVKM. V was clipped by 8 bases and J by 4 bases, with 15 bases between them. The CDR3 sequence is 14 residues long. In DNA, the CDR3 is TGTGCCAGCGGTAGGATACAGGTATACAATGAGCAGTTCTTC. Amino acid sequence: CASGRIQVYNEQFF.

V and J are TRBV5-6 and TRBJ2-1; 7 bases fit TRBD2. The CDR3 covers 15 residues. The V and J ends lost 2 bases and 4 bases, in that order; junction bases with no gene match: 6. Germline V lookup: CDR1 SGHDT, CDR2 YYEEEE. The chain's CDR3 is CASSFDLAEYNEQFF. The CDR3 DNA sequence: TGTGCCAGCAGCTTCGATCTAGCGGAGTACAATGAGCAGTTCTTC. Variable domain in full (rest from reference TRBV5-6 and TRBJ2-1): DAGVTQSPTHLIKTRGQQVTLRCSPKSGHDTVSWYQQALGQGPQFIFQYYEEEERQRGNFPDRFSGHQFPNYSSELNVNALLLGDSALYLCASSFDLAEYNEQFFGPGTRLTVL.

This rearrangement joins TRBV11-2 to TRBJ2-7; D uncertain. The CDR3 covers 14 residues. In germline, CDR1 is SGHAT, CDR2 FQNNGV. V lost 5 bases, J lost 2 bases, and 13 bases lay in between. The CDR3, as DNA: TGTGCCAGCAGCGCATCGCGCCTCCCCTACGAGCAGTACTTC. Translation: CASSASRLPYEQYF. The variable domain in full, completed from reference TRBV11-2 and TRBJ2-7, reads EAGVAQSPRYKIIEKRQSVAFWCNPISGHATLYWYQQILGQGPKLLIQFQNNGVVDDSQLPKDRFSAERLKGVDSTLKIQPAKLEDSAVYLCASSASRLPYEQYFGPGTRLTVT.

The chain employs TRBV9 and TRBJ2-1; weak D call: TRBD1 (6 bases). CDR3 length equals 14 residues. From germline, CDR1 is SGDLS and CDR2 YYNGEE. V lost 2 bases and J lost 7, with 13 bases in between. The CDR3 loop is CASSVTGSGNEQFF. CDR3 coding DNA: TGTGCCAGCAGCGTCACAGGGTCAGGGAATGAGCAGTTCTTC.

The chain couples TRBV29-1 to TRBJ2-7; the match to TRBD2 covers 9 bases. Germline CDR1 is SQVTM and CDR2 is ANQGSEA. The CDR3 is 15 residues long. With 1 base clipped from V and 1 base from J, the junction kept 5 bases outside the gene matches. The CDR3 nucleotides read TGCAGCGTTGAAGGGGAGCTAGCGGGGTCCTACGAGCAGTACTTC. Its protein product is CSVEGELAGSYEQYF.

This clone occurred once. V is TRBV27 and J is TRBJ1-2; no definite D call. The CDR3 is 14 residues long. V lost 5 bases, J lost 1 base, and 11 bases lay in between. Germline lookup yields CDR1 MNHEY and CDR2 SMNVEV (reference sequence). CDR3 protein: CASSPRTDNYGYTF. CDR3 coding DNA: TGTGCCAGCAGTCCGCGGACCGATAACTATGGCTACACCTTC.

The chain combines TRBV13 with TRBJ2-7, with 9 positions matching TRBD1. The CDR3 is 14 residues long. Germline CDR1 is PRHDT and CDR2 is FYEKMQ (reference sequence). Losses at the gene ends were 6 bases for V and 2 bases for J; bases not matched to a gene: 5. CDR3 sequence: CASSFDRGAYEQYF. The CDR3 nucleotides are TGTGCCAGCAGTTTTGACAGGGGGGCCTACGAGCAGTACTTC.

This clone was observed a single time. The chain carries TRBV11-3 and TRBJ2-7; tentatively, D is TRBD1 or TRBD2 (5 bases each). Looked up from germline, CDR1 is SGHNT and CDR2 is YENEEA. The CDR3 is 12 amino acids. Trimming removed 5 bases at V and 6 bases at J, with 11 bases between. In DNA form, the CDR3 reads TGTGCCAGCAGCGGGGACGAGAGCGAGCAGTACTTC. Translating it yields CASSGDESEQYF.

The chain couples TRBV15 to TRBJ1-1; D perhaps matches TRBD1 (5 bases). The V and J ends lost 0 bases and 8 bases respectively, with 19 bases between them. The CDR3 covers 16 residues. Per the germline V gene, CDR1 is LNHNV and CDR2 is YYDKDF (reference sequence). The CDR3 protein is CATSRDGFMGETEAFF. The CDR3 DNA is TGTGCCACCAGCAGAGATGGGTTTATGGGGGAAACCGAAGCTTTCTTT.

The chain is built from TRBV2 and TRBJ2-7, with 10 bases lining up with TRBD1. Trimming cost V 6 bases and J 2 bases; bases outside gene matches: 7. The CDR3 consists of 15 residues. Germline assignment: CDR1 SNHLY and CDR2 FYNNEI. Here the CDR3 reads CASSDRGPDAYEQYF. CDR3 coding DNA: TGTGCCAGCAGCGACAGGGGGCCAGACGCCTACGAGCAGTACTTC.

This CDR3 reads CASSLSGNQPQHF. DNA of the CDR3: TGTGCCAGCAGTTTATCGGGCAATCAGCCCCAGCATTTT. The chain carries TRBV27 and TRBJ1-5, with unresolved D. V was pared by 0 bases and J by 2 bases, with 2 bases between. In germline, CDR1 is MNHEY, CDR2 SMNVEV (reference sequence). The CDR3 runs 13 residues.

The chain couples TRBV5-6 to TRBJ2-7, with D possibly TRBD2 on 6 matching bases. Deletions cut 2 bases from V and 0 bases from J, with 12 bases between. Germline CDR1 and CDR2: SGHDT and YYEEEE. The CDR3 spans 15 residues. This CDR3 is CASSLGGMSSYEQYF. The CDR3 nucleotides read TGTGCCAGCAGCTTAGGCGGGATGAGCTCCTACGAGCAGTACTTC.

J is TRBJ2-7 and V is TRBV5-1, with 13 bases fitting TRBD2. Trimming at V came to 5 bases and at J to 3 bases, leaving 5 bases not matched to a gene. CDR3 length: 15 amino acids. Germline CDR1 is SGHRS and CDR2 is YFSETQ. The CDR3 protein is CASRRTSGSHYEQYF. CDR3 nucleotide sequence: TGCGCCAGCAGACGGACTAGCGGGAGTCACTACGAGCAGTACTTC.

This clone has a single count. CDR3 region: CASSQEFRDGTYEQYF. The CDR3 DNA reads TGTGCCAGCAGCCAAGAATTCCGCGACGGAACCTACGAGCAGTACTTC. This chain joins TRBV5-4 and TRBJ2-7; D is unclear. Looked up from germline, CDR1 is SGHNT and CDR2 is YYREEE (reference sequence). This CDR3 has 16 amino acids. The V end was cut by 4 bases, the J end by 2 bases, with 19 bases between. Combining the CDR3 with reference TRBV5-4 and TRBJ2-7 gives the whole variable domain ETGVTQSPTHLIKTRGQQVTLRCSSQSGHNTVSWYQQALGQGPQFIFQYYREEENGRGNFPPRFSGLQFPNYSSELNVNALELDDSALYLCASSQEFRDGTYEQYFGPGTRLTVT.

V and J are TRBV10-3 and TRBJ2-3, with 9 bases aligning to TRBD2. CDR3 length: 20 residues. Germline CDR1 and CDR2: ENHRY and SYGVKD. V lost 3 bases to trimming and J lost 1 base; unmatched junction nucleotides: 17. CDR3 in amino acids: CAISDPDLAGRSSRTDTQYF. Here the CDR3 DNA reads TGTGCCATCAGTGACCCGGATCTAGCGGGGCGGTCTTCGCGCACAGATACGCAGTATTTT.

The chain joins TRBV27 to TRBJ2-7; D is unclear. Between the trimmed V and J ends, which lost 2 bases and 3 bases, there was a span of 8 bases. The germline CDR1 and CDR2 sequences are MNHEY and SMNVEV (reference sequence). The CDR3 extends over 13 amino acids. The CDR3 protein is CASSLQLSYEQYF. The CDR3 DNA sequence: TGTGCCAGCAGTTTACAGCTAAGCTACGAGCAGTACTTC.

The V call is TRBV11-1, the J call TRBJ1-1; D remains ambiguous. The CDR3 is 15 amino acids. V shed 2 bases and J shed 8 bases, with 18 bases lying between them. Germline CDR1 reads SGHAT; CDR2 reads FQDESV (reference sequence). CDR3 protein: CASSLFNGGWTEAFF. The CDR3 region has the DNA TGTGCCAGCAGCTTATTCAACGGCGGATGGACCGAAGCTTTCTTT.

J is TRBJ1-1 and V is TRBV19; D is perhaps TRBD1 (5 bases). The CDR3 extends over 15 amino acids. Trimming took off 2 bases at V and 1 base at J, with 11 bases between the two ends. Germline V gene sequence: CDR1 LNHDA, CDR2 SQIVND (reference sequence). CDR3 residues: CASSISMGGNTEAFF. Here the CDR3 DNA reads TGTGCCAGTAGTATATCAATGGGGGGGAACACTGAAGCTTTCTTT.

This chain links TRBV28 with TRBJ2-2, with D perhaps matching TRBD1 (6 bases). Between the trimmed V and J ends, which lost 4 bases and 0 bases, there was a span of 12 bases. Germline loops: CDR1 MDHEN, CDR2 SYDVKM. The CDR3 has 16 amino acids. CDR3: CASSYTGTSNTGELFF. CDR3 nucleotide sequence: TGTGCCAGCAGTTATACCGGGACATCGAACACCGGGGAGCTGTTTTTT.

The chain couples TRBV4-3 to TRBJ1-4, with D possibly being TRBD1 (5 bases). There are 14 residues in the CDR3. Germline V lookup: CDR1 LGHNA, CDR2 YSLEER. The V end lost 5 bases, the J end lost 0 bases, and 7 bases lay between the germline ends. The DNA of the CDR3 is TGCGCCAGCAGCATGACAGCAACTAATGAAAAACTGTTTTTT. It is translated as CASSMTATNEKLFF.

The chain has TRBV9 and TRBJ2-3, with 10 bases aligning to TRBD2. This CDR3 is built from 15 residues. Germline CDR1 SGDLS, CDR2 YYNGEE. Trimming cost V 0 bases and J 5 bases; bases outside gene matches: 3. This CDR3 is CASSVDLAGVDTQYF. The CDR3 DNA reads as TGTGCCAGCAGCGTAGACCTAGCGGGAGTAGATACGCAGTATTTT.